This T cell receptor (beta chain) was captured by sequencing in a study of human T cells and chemical hapten exposure. Study-wide context: Upper-back patches of 0.01% DPC were read at 6 days. Findings and limits, study-wide: PT1 expanded TCR counts correlated positively with patch test score.

Time point meaning: patch test 1, 2 weeks after DPC sensitization. Treatment of the sample: therapeutic diphenylcyclopropenone sensitization with weekly scalp DPC. In regard to this clonotype: Its antigen is undetermined.

TCRdb independently ran MiXCR on the RACE reads; one entry per CDR3 protein. The repertoire consists of approximately 73,000 distinct CDR3 sequences, with under 13% occurring once and the leading ten covering 1.1% to 1.5%. CDR1 and CDR2 (germline): SGHVS, FQNEAQ. The CDR3 spans 15 residues. V was clipped by 3 bases and J by 4 bases, with 10 bases between them. This receptor was obtained from a woman aged 50 to 60 with alopecia areata. Some clones in this sample may be carry-over from other donors' samples. The sample here was whole blood, taken in connection with sensitization to the hapten diphenylcyclopropenone (DPC). The chain couples TRBV7-8 to TRBJ2-6, with unresolved D. The DNA of the CDR3 is TGTGCCAGCAGCTTCCTGTGGCAAGGGGCCAACGTCCTGACTTTC. This codes for CASSFLWQGANVLTF. The entire variable domain, with the rest obtained from reference TRBV7-8 and TRBJ2-6, is as follows: GAGVSQSPRYKVAKRGQDVALRCDPISGHVSLFWYQQALGQGPEFLTYFQNEAQLDKSGLPSDRFFAERPEGSVSTLKIQRTQQEDSAVYLCASSFLWQGANVLTFGAGSRLTVL.